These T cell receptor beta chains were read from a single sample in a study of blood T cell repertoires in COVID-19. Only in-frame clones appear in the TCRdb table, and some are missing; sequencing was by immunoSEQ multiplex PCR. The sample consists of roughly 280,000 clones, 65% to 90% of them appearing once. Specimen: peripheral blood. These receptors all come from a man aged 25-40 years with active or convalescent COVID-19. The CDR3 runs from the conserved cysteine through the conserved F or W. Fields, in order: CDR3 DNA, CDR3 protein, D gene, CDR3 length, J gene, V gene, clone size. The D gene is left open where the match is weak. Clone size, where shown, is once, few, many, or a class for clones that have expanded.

CDR3nt: TGTGCCAGCAGCTTTCTGGACACGGCCTACACCTTC
CDR3aa: CASSFLDTAYTF
d_gene: -
len: 12
j_gene: TRBJ1-2
v_gene: TRBV7-9
abundance: -

CDR3nt: TGTGCCAGCAGTTACCCCACCCGGGACAGGGGTAACGCTTTCTTT
CDR3aa: CASSYPTRDRGNAFF
d_gene: TRBD1
len: 15
j_gene: TRBJ1-1
v_gene: TRBV6-6
abundance: -

CDR3nt: TGCGCCACCGACCGACCGACTAGCGGGGGAAACACCGGGGAGCTGTTTTTT
CDR3aa: CATDRPTSGGNTGELFF
d_gene: TRBD2
len: 17
j_gene: TRBJ2-2
v_gene: TRBV10-2
abundance: -

CDR3nt: TGTGCCAGCAGCGGACGCGCAGGGGATGGCTACACCTTC
CDR3aa: CASSGRAGDGYTF
d_gene: -
len: 13
j_gene: TRBJ1-2
v_gene: TRBV9
abundance: -

CDR3nt: TGCAGTGCCCCCCGAGGGGGCGAGCAGTACTTC
CDR3aa: CSAPRGGEQYF
d_gene: -
len: 11
j_gene: TRBJ2-7
v_gene: TRBV20-1
abundance: -

CDR3nt: TGTGCCAGCACCATGGCCTCCGGGACTTCTCAGCCCCAGCATTTT
CDR3aa: CASTMASGTSQPQHF
d_gene: -
len: 15
j_gene: TRBJ1-5
v_gene: TRBV2
abundance: once

CDR3nt: TGTGCCAGCTCCACACAGCAGTACTTC
CDR3aa: CASSTQQYF
d_gene: -
len: 9
j_gene: TRBJ2-7
v_gene: TRBV5-8
abundance: -

CDR3nt: TGTGCCAGCAGCCGGGGGGACGGGGAGTGGACTGAAGCTTTCTTT
CDR3aa: CASSRGDGEWTEAFF
d_gene: -
len: 15
j_gene: TRBJ1-1
v_gene: TRBV4-2
abundance: -

CDR3nt: TGTGCCAGTAGTCCAGGTGCAGGACTCCTCACAGATACGCAGTATTTT
CDR3aa: CASSPGAGLLTDTQYF
d_gene: -
len: 16
j_gene: TRBJ2-3
v_gene: TRBV19
abundance: few

CDR3nt: TGTGCCAGCAGTGAGGGTCGGGTCGGCGGAAGCAATCAGCCCCAGCATTTT
CDR3aa: CASSEGRVGGSNQPQHF
d_gene: -
len: 17
j_gene: TRBJ1-5
v_gene: TRBV6-1
abundance: few

CDR3nt: TGTGCCAGCAGCTTAGGAGGGGGGGGAAATCAGCCCCAGCATTTT
CDR3aa: CASSLGGGGNQPQHF
d_gene: -
len: 15
j_gene: TRBJ1-5
v_gene: TRBV7-2
abundance: -

CDR3nt: TGTGCCAGCAGCCAAGGTAGGGGTGGCGAGCAGTACTTC
CDR3aa: CASSQGRGGEQYF
d_gene: -
len: 13
j_gene: TRBJ2-7
v_gene: TRBV3-1/TRBV3-2
abundance: -

CDR3nt: TGTGCCAGTGCCGAGGGATCCAATCAGCCCCAGCATTTT
CDR3aa: CASAEGSNQPQHF
d_gene: -
len: 13
j_gene: TRBJ1-5
v_gene: TRBV27
abundance: -

CDR3nt: TGTGCCAGCAGCCAAGTCAGCGGCAGCTATAACTATGGCTACACCTTC
CDR3aa: CASSQVSGSYNYGYTF
d_gene: -
len: 16
j_gene: TRBJ1-2
v_gene: TRBV3-1/TRBV3-2
abundance: -